These 31 T cell receptor beta chains were all obtained from the same sample, sequenced in a study of cytomegalovirus exposure and HLA in healthy donors (dated by TCRdb to 2016 to 2017). The library was produced with the immunoSEQ multiplex PCR assay. A mixture of 60 forward primers for TCR Vbeta segments and 13 reverse primers for TCR Jbeta segments was used in the multiplex PCR. TCRdb re-hosts the immuneACCESS table, in-frame sequences only. Its copies lack some clones; in the studies checked, an unresolved V gene accounts for under half of them, and the cause for the rest is not known. Counted in this sample were around 150,000 clones; over 75% of them appeared once. Around 2% of the sample is in the top ten clones. Sequencing was carried out using PBMCs. These receptors were collected from a human donor in good health.

This rearrangement joins TRBV5-4 to TRBJ2-5, with 14 bases matching TRBD2. The CDR3 covers 15 residues. Per germline, CDR1 SGHNT and CDR2 YYREEE (reference sequence). Trimming at V came to 4 bases and at J to 6 bases, leaving 5 bases not matched to a gene. The CDR3 bases are TGTGCCAGCAGCACCGGACTAGCGGGGGGAAAGACCCAGTACTTC. Translation: CASSTGLAGGKTQYF. Filled out from reference TRBV5-4 and TRBJ2-5, the complete variable domain reads ETGVTQSPTHLIKTRGQQVTLRCSSQSGHNTVSWYQQALGQGPQFIFQYYREEENGRGNFPPRFSGLQFPNYSSELNVNALELDDSALYLCASSTGLAGGKTQYFGPGTRLLVL.

This rearrangement joins TRBV19 to TRBJ1-1; 7 nucleotides line up with TRBD1. Germline CDR1 and CDR2: LNHDA and SQIVND (reference sequence). The trim removed 4 bases at V and 3 bases at J, leaving 2 bases unmatched. The CDR3 covers 13 residues. CDR3 nucleotides: TGTGCCAGTAGTAAAGACAGGGACACTGAAGCTTTCTTT. Translating it yields CASSKDRDTEAFF.

This clone has more than one count but fewer than ten. V gene TRBV5-6 combines with J gene TRBJ1-4, with 9 bases matching TRBD1. CDR3 length: 12 residues. Trimming took 2 bases from V and 13 from J; bases not matched to a gene: 3. Germline assignment: CDR1 SGHDT and CDR2 YYEEEE. The CDR3, as DNA: TGTGCCAGCAGCTTCGGGACAGGGCTACTGTTTTTT. As protein: CASSFGTGLLFF.

The chain has TRBV5-4 and TRBJ2-2; TRBD2 matches at 8 bases. Trimming took 6 bases from V and 0 from J; bases not matched to a gene: 13. CDR1 is SGHNT and CDR2 is YYREEE in the germline V gene (reference sequence). The CDR3 runs 18 residues. The CDR3 DNA is TGTGCCAGCACCATTGGGCTAGCGGGCGGCCCGAACACCGGGGAGCTGTTTTTT. This gives the protein CASTIGLAGGPNTGELFF.

The chain joins TRBV7-2 to TRBJ2-3; TRBD2 matches at 11 bases. Germline lookup yields CDR1 SGHTA and CDR2 FQGNSA. The CDR3 is 18 amino acids. After removal of 1 base from V and 2 bases from J, the junction contained 8 bases not matched to a gene. The CDR3 DNA reads TGTGCCAGCAGCTTAGTCGGGGTAGCGGGGGGGACCACAGATACGCAGTATTTT. As protein: CASSLVGVAGGTTDTQYF.

This clone was detected only a few times. J is TRBJ2-7 and V is TRBV25-1; 8 bases fit TRBD1. The CDR3 spans 13 residues. The V and J ends lost 9 bases and 0 bases, in that order; junction bases with no gene match: 4. Germline V gene lookup returns CDR1 MGHDK and CDR2 SYGVNS. This CDR3 reads CARWTGSSYEQYF. DNA of the CDR3: TGTGCCAGGTGGACAGGGAGCTCCTACGAGCAGTACTTC.

The chain employs TRBV4-1 and TRBJ1-2; D is possibly TRBD1 (5 bases). V was clipped by 4 bases and J by 5 bases, with 23 bases between them. The germline CDR1 and CDR2 sequences are MGHRA and YSYEKL. This CDR3 is 17 amino acids long. The chain's CDR3 is CASSLQLGQGLSYGYTF. The CDR3 DNA reads as TGCGCCAGCAGCCTCCAACTGGGCCAGGGATTGAGTTATGGCTACACCTTC.

The J gene is TRBJ1-6, the V gene TRBV11-3, with 9 bases matching TRBD1. V was pared by 5 bases and J by 7 bases, with 6 bases of the junction left unmatched. The CDR3 has 15 residues. Germline V gives CDR1 SGHNT, CDR2 YENEEA. The CDR3 nucleotides read TGTGCCAGCAGCATCGGGACAGGGAGAAATTCACCCCTCCACTTT. This encodes CASSIGTGRNSPLHF.

The DNA of the CDR3 is TGTGCCAGCAGCGTAGGCGTAGCGGTCCTGGATACGCAGTATTTT. As protein: CASSVGVAVLDTQYF. The chain uses TRBV9 and TRBJ2-3; tentatively, D is TRBD2 (6 bases). The CDR3 runs to 15 residues. V lost 0 bases and J 6 bases, leaving 14 bases between the germline ends. From germline, CDR1 is SGDLS and CDR2 YYNGEE.

The V and J genes are TRBV19 and TRBJ1-3; a weak D match, TRBD1 (5 bases). The CDR3 length is 14 residues. Germline V lookup: CDR1 LNHDA, CDR2 SQIVND (reference sequence). V was pared by 7 bases and J by 5 bases, with 15 bases between. The CDR3 sequence: CASTPTGTRNTIYF. The CDR3 region has the DNA TGTGCCAGTACCCCTACCGGGACTAGAAACACCATATATTTT.

The chain combines TRBV19 with TRBJ1-2; D unresolved. The germline CDR1 and CDR2 sequences are LNHDA and SQIVND (reference sequence). V was pared by 5 bases and J by 3 bases, with 13 bases between. This CDR3 has 14 residues. The CDR3 reads CASSPAGGHYGYTF. The CDR3 nucleotides are TGTGCCAGTAGTCCCGCGGGAGGACACTATGGCTACACCTTC.

The sample holds a few counts of this clone. The chain couples TRBV2 to TRBJ1-2; tentative D call: TRBD1 (6 bases). Germline CDR1 and CDR2: SNHLY and FYNNEI. Trimming shortened V by 6 bases and J by 0 bases, and 17 bases separated the two germline ends. This CDR3 has 16 amino acids. CDR3 protein: CASRGPGHKTNYGYTF. The CDR3, as DNA: TGTGCCAGCAGAGGACCGGGACATAAGACTAACTATGGCTACACCTTC.

The chain uses TRBV25-1 and TRBJ2-2; no definite D call. Trimming pared 4 bases from V and 0 bases from J, leaving 9 bases between. The CDR3 sequence is 15 residues long. CDR1 MGHDK and CDR2 SYGVNS come from the germline V gene. CDR3 protein: CASSAPNTNTGELFF. The CDR3 nucleotides are TGTGCCAGCAGTGCCCCCAACACGAACACCGGGGAGCTGTTTTTT.

The genes are TRBV6-7 and TRBJ1-2; 7 nucleotides match TRBD1. TRBV6-7 is flagged as an ORF with uncertain function. CDR3 size: 14 residues. The V segment lost 5 bases and the J segment 8 bases; nucleotides outside the gene matches: 11. The CDR3 protein is CASSPLGGGRGYTF. CDR3 nucleotide sequence: TGTGCCAGCAGTCCCCTAGGAGGGGGCAGGGGCTACACCTTC.

This chain uses TRBV27 with TRBJ2-2, with D hard to call. Germline CDR1 MNHEY, CDR2 SMNVEV (reference sequence). V gave up 3 bases and J gave up 1 base, with 6 bases separating them. The CDR3 extends over 14 amino acids. CDR3 residues: CASSFLGNTGELFF. CDR3 nucleotide sequence: TGTGCCAGCAGTTTCCTCGGGAACACCGGGGAGCTGTTTTTT.

The chain is built from TRBV6-1 and TRBJ2-1; TRBD2 might be the D (5 bases). V gave up 1 base and J gave up 10 bases, with 8 bases separating them. The CDR3 has 12 amino acids. The germline CDR1 and CDR2 sequences are MNHNS and SASEGT. The CDR3 here is CASSEEGSEQFF. The CDR3 bases are TGTGCCAGCAGTGAAGAAGGGAGCGAGCAGTTCTTC.

This clone has a handful of counts. The rearrangement joins TRBV27 to TRBJ2-6, with D unclear. The CDR3 totals 16 residues. Germline CDR1 is MNHEY and CDR2 is SMNVEV (reference sequence). V gave up 6 bases and J gave up 2 bases, with 14 bases separating them. The CDR3 sequence is CASSSRSDPGANVLTF. The CDR3 nucleotides are TGTGCCAGCAGCTCGCGGTCCGATCCTGGGGCCAACGTCCTGACTTTC.

The rearrangement uses TRBV9 and TRBJ1-3; 7 bases map to TRBD1. V lost 0 bases to trimming and J lost 0 bases; unmatched junction nucleotides: 3. Germline V gives CDR1 SGDLS, CDR2 YYNGEE. The CDR3 runs 16 residues. The CDR3: CASSVGTGASGNTIYF. CDR3 bases: TGTGCCAGCAGCGTAGGGACAGGAGCCTCTGGAAACACCATATATTTT.

The V call is TRBV19, the J call TRBJ1-2; 8 nucleotides agree with TRBD1. Germline CDR1 reads LNHDA; CDR2 reads SQIVND (reference sequence). Unmatched junction bases numbered 4, after V lost 5 bases and J lost 2 bases. This CDR3 spans 14 amino acids. As DNA, the CDR3 is TGTGCCAGTAGTCCAAGGACAGGGAACTATGGCTACACCTTC. This encodes CASSPRTGNYGYTF.

The chain has TRBV7-8 and TRBJ1-4; 8 bases match TRBD1. The CDR3 is made up of 16 amino acids. V lost 3 bases and J lost 0; bases outside the gene matches: 3. Looked up from germline, CDR1 is SGHVS and CDR2 is FQNEAQ. CDR3 in DNA: TGTGCCAGCAGCTTGCAGGGGGCGACAACTAATGAAAAACTGTTTTTT. Encoded protein: CASSLQGATTNEKLFF.

The V gene is TRBV4-1, the J gene TRBJ2-7, with 11 bases matching TRBD1. The CDR3 covers 13 residues. The V gene's germline CDR1 is MGHRA and CDR2 YSYEKL. The V gene end was trimmed by 8 bases and the J gene end by 9 bases; junction bases not matched to a gene: 9. CDR3 sequence: CASSGDRGELQYF. Written as DNA, the CDR3 is TGCGCCAGCTCGGGGGACAGGGGGGAGTTGCAGTACTTC.

The V gene is TRBV19, the J gene TRBJ2-1, with 8 bases that match TRBD2. The V gene end was trimmed by 5 bases and the J gene end by 5 bases; junction bases not matched to a gene: 5. Germline-derived CDR1 and CDR2 are LNHDA and SQIVND (reference sequence). The CDR3 contains 14 residues. The CDR3 sequence is CASSSAGGDNEQFF. The CDR3 bases are TGTGCCAGTAGTTCCGCCGGGGGGGACAATGAGCAGTTCTTC. The whole variable domain, filled in from reference TRBV19 and TRBJ2-1, reads DGGITQSPKYLFRKEGQNVTLSCEQNLNHDAMYWYRQDPGQGLRLIYYSQIVNDFQKGDIAEGYSVSREKKESFPLTVTSAQKNPTAFYLCASSSAGGDNEQFFGPGTRLTVL.

The J gene is TRBJ1-4, the V gene TRBV15; possible D gene TRBD1, 6 bases. Germline lookup yields CDR1 LNHNV and CDR2 YYDKDF (reference sequence). Trimming took off 0 bases at V and 4 bases at J, with 9 bases between the two ends. The CDR3 contains 15 residues. The CDR3 DNA follows: TGTGCCACCAGCAGAGAAGACAGGAGTAATGAAAAACTGTTTTTT. The encoded protein is CATSREDRSNEKLFF. Full variable domain (outside the CDR3, taken from reference TRBV15 and TRBJ1-4): DAMVIQNPRYQVTQFGKPVTLSCSQTLNHNVMYWYQQKSSQAPKLLFHYYDKDFNNEADTPDNFQSRRPNTSFCFLDIRSPGLGDTAMYLCATSREDRSNEKLFFGSGTQLSVL.

The J gene is TRBJ2-3, the V gene TRBV7-3; a possible D gene is TRBD2 (6 bases). CDR1 is SGHTA, CDR2 FQGTGA, per germline. Trimming took 4 bases from V and 0 from J, leaving 11 bases between them. The CDR3 runs 15 residues. The CDR3, as DNA: TGTGCCAGCAGCTATGCGGGGCGTAGCACAGATACGCAGTATTTT. This gives the protein CASSYAGRSTDTQYF.

V is TRBV5-4 and J is TRBJ2-1; TRBD2 aligns across 12 bases. V lost 4 bases, J lost 8 bases, and 10 bases stayed unmatched. Germline V gene data show CDR1 as SGHNT and CDR2 as YYREEE (reference sequence). This CDR3 is built from 16 residues. DNA for the CDR3: TGTGCCAGCAGCGCCGCCGGACTAGCGGGGTCGGATGAGCAGTTCTTC. It codes for CASSAAGLAGSDEQFF.

The V gene is TRBV12-5, the J gene TRBJ1-5, with 9 bases aligning to TRBD1. The germline V gene has CDR1 LGHNT and CDR2 FRNRAP. The CDR3 extends over 15 amino acids. After removal of 7 bases from V and 4 bases from J, the junction contained 8 bases not matched to a gene. The CDR3 sequence is CASAPDRGGNQPQHF. The CDR3 nucleotides are TGTGCTAGTGCCCCGGACAGGGGTGGAAATCAGCCCCAGCATTTT.

The J gene is TRBJ2-7, the V gene TRBV18; possible D gene TRBD1, 5 bases. CDR3 length: 16 residues. Germline assignment: CDR1 KGHSH and CDR2 LQKENI. The V and J ends lost 3 bases and 4 bases respectively, with 19 bases between them. CDR3 nucleotides: TGTGCCAGCTCACCCTCGGGTCAGGGATTGAGGTACGAGCAGTACTTC. It encodes CASSPSGQGLRYEQYF.

This sequence joins TRBV5-6 and TRBJ1-1, with D possibly TRBD1 on 5 matching bases. CDR1 is SGHDT, CDR2 YYEEEE, per germline. Trimming removed 3 bases at V and 3 bases at J, with 18 bases between. There are 16 residues in the CDR3. CDR3 loop: CASSSGHLPEDTEAFF. The CDR3 region has the DNA TGTGCCAGCAGCTCCGGACACCTACCCGAGGACACTGAAGCTTTCTTT. The full variable domain, with the rest looked up from reference TRBV5-6 and TRBJ1-1, is DAGVTQSPTHLIKTRGQQVTLRCSPKSGHDTVSWYQQALGQGPQFIFQYYEEEERQRGNFPDRFSGHQFPNYSSELNVNALLLGDSALYLCASSSGHLPEDTEAFFGQGTRLTVV.

The gene calls are TRBV6-6 and TRBJ1-3; no firm D call. The CDR3 runs to 15 residues. Germline CDR1 MNHNY, CDR2 SVGAGI (reference sequence). Deletions cut 0 bases from V and 11 bases from J, with 17 bases between. CDR3 DNA sequence: TGTGCCAGCAGTTACTCGATCGGACTGGGAGAGCCCATATATTTT. Translated: CASSYSIGLGEPIYF.

The V and J genes are TRBV5-1 and TRBJ2-7, with TRBD1 matching 10 bases. This CDR3 contains 15 residues. Germline loops: CDR1 SGHRS, CDR2 YFSETQ. V gave up 3 bases and J gave up 0 bases; unmatched junction bases: 3. This CDR3 is CASSSRDRGSYEQYF. The CDR3 DNA reads as TGCGCCAGCAGCTCCCGGGACAGGGGCTCCTACGAGCAGTACTTC.

This sequence joins TRBV13 and TRBJ2-7; 10 bases are a match to TRBD1. V lost 5 bases, J lost 4 bases, and 8 bases stayed unmatched. Per germline, CDR1 PRHDT and CDR2 FYEKMQ (reference sequence). This CDR3 is 15 amino acids long. This chain's CDR3 is CASSEPGQGMYEQYF. In DNA, the CDR3 is TGTGCCAGCAGCGAGCCGGGACAGGGGATGTACGAGCAGTACTTC.